This T cell receptor (beta chain) originates from a study of cytomegalovirus exposure and HLA in healthy donors. Findings and caveats of the study: Under in vitro conditions, three CMV-associated chains were confirmed as specific for CMV antigens. A later analysis by the authors found several of the most significant clusters apparently linked to common viral pathogens. In a later analysis, V- and J-gene trimming of beta chains associated with a DCLRE1C missense variant, replicated independently.

There were likely unrecorded immune exposures, though donors were nominally healthy when sampled. About this clone itself: No antigen is known for it.

This CDR3 is built from 13 residues. Trimming cost V 4 bases and J 9 bases, with 10 bases left between them. CDR1 and CDR2 (germline): LNHDA, SQIVND (reference sequence). 60 Vbeta and 13 Jbeta primers were used in PCR. Only in-frame clones appear in the TCRdb table, and some are missing; sequencing was by immunoSEQ multiplex PCR. This table holds approximately 130,000 clones, about 79% found once. The sequencing input was PBMCs. V gene TRBV19 combines with J gene TRBJ1-6; perhaps TRBD1 as D (5 bases). The sequence was obtained from a female donor in good health and CMV-seropositive. The CDR3 bases are TGTGCCAGTAGTACCGGACAATTTTCACCCCTCCACTTT. Amino acid sequence: CASSTGQFSPLHF.